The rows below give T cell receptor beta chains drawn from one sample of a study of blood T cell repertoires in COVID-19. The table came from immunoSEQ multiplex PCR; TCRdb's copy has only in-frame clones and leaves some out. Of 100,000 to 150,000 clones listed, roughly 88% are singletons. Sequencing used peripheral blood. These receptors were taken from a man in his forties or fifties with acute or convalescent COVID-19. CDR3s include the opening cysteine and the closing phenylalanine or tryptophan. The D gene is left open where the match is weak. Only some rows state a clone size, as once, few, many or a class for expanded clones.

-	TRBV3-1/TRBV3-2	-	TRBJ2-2	CASSPRTGTGELFF	TGTGCCAGCAGCCCCCGCACGGGGACCGGGGAGCTGTTTTTT
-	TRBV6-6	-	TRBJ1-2	CASSYGGAGYGYTF	TGTGCCAGCAGTTACGGGGGGGCTGGGTATGGCTACACCTTC
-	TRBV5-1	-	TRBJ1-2	CASSLGEVGKGYGYTF	TGCGCCAGCAGCCTAGGGGAGGTAGGGAAGGGCTATGGCTACACCTTC
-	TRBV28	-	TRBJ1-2	CASSFRGAHNGYTF	TGTGCCAGCAGTTTCAGGGGCGCCCACAATGGCTACACCTTC
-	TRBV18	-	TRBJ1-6	CASSQGSNSPLHF	TGTGCCAGCTCGCAGGGGAGTAATTCACCCCTCCACTTT
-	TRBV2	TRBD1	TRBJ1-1	CASSTRQGTEAFF	TGTGCCAGCAGTACAAGACAGGGAACTGAAGCTTTCTTT
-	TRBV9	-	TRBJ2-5	CASSVGGSGLQETQYF	TGTGCCAGCAGCGTAGGGGGCAGCGGACTACAAGAGACCCAGTACTTC
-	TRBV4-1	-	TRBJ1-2	CASSTLPGYGYTF	TGCGCCAGCAGCACATTGCCAGGGTACGGCTACACCTTC
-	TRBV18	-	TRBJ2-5	CASSRYRPTGRLGQETQYF	TGTGCCAGCTCCCGTTACCGCCCGACAGGTCGGCTCGGGCAAGAGACCCAGTACTTC
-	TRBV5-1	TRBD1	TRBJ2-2	CASSLGQGDTGELFF	TGCGCCAGCAGCCTGGGACAGGGTGACACCGGGGAGCTGTTTTTT
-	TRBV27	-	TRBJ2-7	CASSLSTGGVDNEQYF	TGTGCCAGCAGTTTATCGACGGGCGGGGTAGATAACGAGCAGTACTTC
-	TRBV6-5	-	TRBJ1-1	CASNPGQAGTEAFF	TGTGCCAGCAACCCTGGACAAGCCGGCACTGAAGCTTTCTTT
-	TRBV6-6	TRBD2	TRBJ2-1	CASSRGLAGGAYEQFF	TGTGCCAGCAGTAGGGGACTAGCGGGGGGGGCCTATGAGCAGTTCTTC
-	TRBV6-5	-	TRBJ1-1	CASTAGRVTEAFF	TGTGCCAGCACGGCAGGGCGAGTCACTGAAGCTTTCTTT
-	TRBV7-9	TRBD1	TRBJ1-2	CASSRIQGRSGYTF	TGTGCCAGCAGCAGAATACAGGGGAGGTCTGGCTACACCTTC
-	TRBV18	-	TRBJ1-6	CASRSGQNMNSPLHF	TGTGCCAGCCGATCTGGACAGAATATGAATTCACCCCTCCACTTT
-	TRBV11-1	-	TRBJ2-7	CASSFGSTVVSYEQYF	TGTGCCAGCAGCTTTGGCTCGACAGTAGTATCCTACGAGCAGTACTTC
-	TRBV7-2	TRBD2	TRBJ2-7	CASSLFGGGSYEQYF	TGTGCCAGCAGCTTATTTGGCGGGGGATCCTACGAGCAGTACTTC
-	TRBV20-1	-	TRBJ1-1	CSATSGGEAFF	TGCAGTGCCACCTCGGGGGGTGAAGCTTTCTTT
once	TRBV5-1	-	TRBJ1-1	CASTLSPGPSMNTEAFF	TGCGCCAGCACGTTGTCACCAGGGCCCTCCATGAACACTGAAGCTTTCTTT
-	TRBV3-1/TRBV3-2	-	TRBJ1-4	CASSSRGATNEKLFF	TGTGCCAGCAGCTCCAGAGGTGCAACTAATGAAAAACTGTTTTTT
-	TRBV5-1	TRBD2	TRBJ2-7	CASSFVGRSEEQYF	TGCGCCAGCAGCTTCGTCGGGAGGTCTGAGGAGCAGTACTTC
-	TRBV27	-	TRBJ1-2	CASSLKGRRSNYGYTF	TGTGCCAGCAGTTTAAAAGGGAGGAGAAGTAACTATGGCTACACCTTC
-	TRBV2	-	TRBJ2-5	CASSPDQETQYF	TGTGCCAGCAGCCCCGACCAAGAGACCCAGTACTTC
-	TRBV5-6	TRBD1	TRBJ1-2	CASSLLGQVVYGYTF	TGTGCCAGCAGCTTGCTGGGACAGGTCGTCTATGGCTACACCTTC
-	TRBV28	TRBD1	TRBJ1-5	CASSILDNRGRGQPQHF	TGTGCCAGCAGTATTTTAGACAACAGGGGGCGCGGTCAGCCCCAGCATTTT
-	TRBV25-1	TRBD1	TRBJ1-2	CASSERGQDSSGYTF	TGTGCCAGCAGTGAACGGGGACAGGATTCATCTGGCTACACCTTC
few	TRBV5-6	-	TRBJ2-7	CASSLVGSFEQYF	TGTGCCAGCAGCTTGGTGGGGAGTTTCGAGCAGTACTTC